These 20 T cell receptor beta chains originate from one sample sequenced in a study of cytomegalovirus exposure and HLA in healthy donors. The study ran its PCR with 60 Vbeta and 13 Jbeta primers. Data came from immunoSEQ multiplex PCR; TCRdb stores just in-frame clones and leaves some out. The sample has 150,000 to 180,000 clones, 60% to 85% seen once. Specimen: PBMCs. Receptors originate from a woman aged 40 to 49 in good health and CMV-seronegative.

The chain carries TRBV12-5 and TRBJ1-5, with D hard to call. With 7 bases removed from V and 4 bases from J, the gap between germline ends came to 11 bases. CDR1 LGHNT and CDR2 FRNRAP come from the germline V gene. The CDR3 has 13 amino acids. CDR3 residues: CASAQAGNQPQHF. The CDR3 DNA follows: TGTGCTAGTGCCCAAGCGGGGAATCAGCCCCAGCATTTT.

This clone occurred a few times. This CDR3 reads CASSWVRGARSGANVLTF. The CDR3 bases are TGTGCCAGCAGTTGGGTGCGGGGGGCGAGGTCTGGGGCCAACGTCCTGACTTTC. This sequence joins TRBV27 and TRBJ2-6; 8 nucleotides line up with TRBD2. From germline, CDR1 is MNHEY and CDR2 SMNVEV (reference sequence). Unmatched junction bases numbered 9, after V lost 4 bases and J lost 1 base. The CDR3 contains 18 residues. Based on the CDR3 plus reference TRBV27 and TRBJ2-6, the full variable domain is EAQVTQNPRYLITVTGKKLTVTCSQNMNHEYMSWYRQDPGLGLRQIYYSMNVEVTDKGDVPEGYKVSRKEKRNFPLILESPSPNQTSLYFCASSWVRGARSGANVLTFGAGSRLTVL.

This chain uses TRBV5-6 with TRBJ1-1, with D possibly TRBD1 on 5 matching bases. The length of the CDR3 is 15 residues. Per the germline V gene, CDR1 is SGHDT and CDR2 is YYEEEE. V dropped 0 bases and J dropped 1 base, with 10 bases sitting between them. The CDR3 spells CASSLALQANTEAFF. The CDR3 DNA is TGTGCCAGCAGCTTGGCCTTACAGGCGAACACTGAAGCTTTCTTT.

The rearrangement uses TRBV5-1 and TRBJ2-1; weak D call: TRBD1 (5 bases). V was pared by 1 base and J by 10 bases, with 15 bases between. The CDR3 is 14 amino acids. CDR1 is SGHRS and CDR2 is YFSETQ in the germline V gene. The CDR3 is CASSLNGRASEQFF. The CDR3 DNA reads TGCGCCAGCAGCTTGAACGGCAGGGCGAGCGAGCAGTTCTTC. Full variable domain (remainder filled in from reference TRBV5-1 and TRBJ2-1): KAGVTQTPRYLIKTRGQQVTLSCSPISGHRSVSWYQQTPGQGLQFLFEYFSETQRNKGNFPGRFSGRQFSNSRSEMNVSTLELGDSALYLCASSLNGRASEQFFGPGTRLTVL.

CDR3 coding DNA: TGTGCCAGCAGTTTCGTAGATACGCAGTATTTT. Its protein product is CASSFVDTQYF. The rearrangement links TRBV27 to TRBJ2-3, with unresolved D. Germline-derived CDR1 and CDR2 are MNHEY and SMNVEV (reference sequence). V was clipped by 3 bases and J by 5 bases, with 3 bases between them. The CDR3 length is 11 residues.

The chain combines TRBV6-1 with TRBJ1-2; D call uncertain. This CDR3 is 13 amino acids long. Deletions cut 7 bases from V and 4 bases from J, with 13 bases between. Germline CDR1 reads MNHNS; CDR2 reads SASEGT. In DNA, the CDR3 is TGTGCCAGCATGGCGAGGTGGCCCTATGGCTACACCTTC. Translating gives CASMARWPYGYTF.

The chain employs TRBV7-9 and TRBJ1-4; 7 bases agree with TRBD1. Looked up from germline, CDR1 is SEHNR and CDR2 is FQNEAQ (reference sequence). Losses at the gene ends were 5 bases for V and 4 bases for J; bases not matched to a gene: 10. CDR3 length equals 16 residues. CDR3 bases: TGTGCCAGCAGCCCCAGGGGGGCAGCAAATAATGAAAAACTGTTTTTT. Protein product: CASSPRGAANNEKLFF.

The gene calls are TRBV5-5 and TRBJ2-7; a weak D match, TRBD1 (6 bases). There are 15 residues in the CDR3. V dropped 7 bases and J dropped 1 base, with 18 bases sitting between them. The V gene's germline CDR1 is SGHKS and CDR2 YYEKEE (reference sequence). CDR3 sequence (DNA): TGTGCCAGCGGTCCGACAGGCGGACTTTCCTACGAGCAGTACTTC. It encodes CASGPTGGLSYEQYF. Supplemented by reference TRBV5-5 and TRBJ2-7, the full variable domain reads DAGVTQSPTHLIKTRGQQVTLRCSPISGHKSVSWYQQVLGQGPQFIFQYYEKEERGRGNFPDRFSARQFPNYSSELNVNALLLGDSALYLCASGPTGGLSYEQYFGPGTRLTVT.

This chain links TRBV14 with TRBJ1-1; D perhaps matches TRBD1 (6 bases). The germline CDR1 and CDR2 sequences are SGHDN and FVKESK. V was shortened by 1 base and J by 0 bases, with 12 bases between the two germline ends. The CDR3 is 16 amino acids. This CDR3 reads CASSQGGQIMNTEAFF. The CDR3 DNA reads as TGTGCCAGCAGCCAAGGGGGACAAATAATGAACACTGAAGCTTTCTTT.

CDR3: CASRQVERAYDEQYF. CDR3 DNA sequence: TGTGCCAGCAGGCAGGTAGAGAGGGCCTATGACGAGCAGTACTTC. The chain uses TRBV6-5 and TRBJ2-7; a possible D gene is TRBD2 (5 bases). The CDR3 runs to 15 residues. CDR1 and CDR2 (germline): MNHEY, SVGAGI. Trimming removed 6 bases from V and 5 bases from J, with 20 bases in between.

The chain combines TRBV5-6 with TRBJ1-3; 7 bases are a match to TRBD1. J was trimmed by 6 bases and V by 3 bases; bases with no gene match: 6. The V gene's germline CDR1 is SGHDT and CDR2 YYEEEE. CDR3 size: 14 residues. The CDR3 is CASSWGTDLNTIYF. The DNA for the CDR3 is TGTGCCAGCAGCTGGGGGACAGACTTAAACACCATATATTTT.

This sequence joins TRBV5-4 and TRBJ2-7, with 10 bases matching TRBD2. Germline V gives CDR1 SGHNT, CDR2 YYREEE (reference sequence). The CDR3 is 15 amino acids. The V and J ends lost 0 bases and 4 bases, in that order; junction bases with no gene match: 4. The CDR3 sequence: CASSLGLAGEYEQYF. CDR3 coding DNA: TGTGCCAGCAGCTTGGGGCTAGCGGGAGAGTACGAGCAGTACTTC.

The genes are TRBV7-9 and TRBJ1-2; the D is unclear. V lost 2 bases, J lost 5 bases, and 6 bases lay in between. The CDR3 loop spans 12 amino acids. Germline values: CDR1 SEHNR, CDR2 FQNEAQ (reference sequence). The CDR3 sequence: CASSLWQYGYTF. CDR3 sequence (DNA): TGTGCCAGCAGCTTATGGCAGTATGGCTACACCTTC. The full variable domain, rest sourced from reference TRBV7-9 and TRBJ1-2, is DTGVSQNPRHKITKRGQNVTFRCDPISEHNRLYWYRQTLGQGPEFLTYFQNEAQLEKSRLLSDRFSAERPKGSFSTLEIQRTEQGDSAMYLCASSLWQYGYTFGSGTRLTVV.

The rearrangement links TRBV5-1 to TRBJ2-3, with 7 bases identical to TRBD2. The CDR3 covers 13 residues. Germline trimming cut 5 bases from V and 1 base from J; bases unmatched to any gene: 1. CDR1 is SGHRS and CDR2 is YFSETQ in the germline V gene. In DNA, the CDR3 is TGCGCCAGCAGGGCGGGAGGCACAGATACGCAGTATTTT. This encodes CASRAGGTDTQYF.

The sample holds a few counts of this clone. This CDR3 reads CASSFRLNTEAFF. CDR3 DNA sequence: TGTGCCAGCAGCTTCAGGCTGAACACTGAAGCTTTCTTT. V and J are TRBV11-3 and TRBJ1-1; D unclear. CDR1 and CDR2 from the germline V gene are SGHNT and YENEEA. The CDR3 sequence is 13 residues long. V was cut by 3 bases and J by 0 bases, with 5 bases left in between.

The chain employs TRBV6-1 and TRBJ2-7, with D tentatively TRBD1 (6 bases). Trimming stripped 8 bases from V and 1 base from J, with 12 bases between. This CDR3 contains 13 residues. CDR1 is MNHNS and CDR2 is SASEGT in the germline V gene. Written as DNA, the CDR3 is TGTGCCAGCGCTGCAGGGGAGTCCTACGAGCAGTACTTC. Its translation: CASAAGESYEQYF.

The chain employs TRBV6-1 and TRBJ2-6, with 9 bases aligning to TRBD1. The trim removed 7 bases at V and 8 bases at J, leaving 6 bases unmatched. The CDR3 is 14 amino acids. The V gene's germline CDR1 is MNHNS and CDR2 SASEGT. The CDR3 DNA sequence: TGTGCCAGCACACAGGGGGCGGGGACCAACGTCCTGACTTTC. Translated: CASTQGAGTNVLTF.

This clone was picked up one time. The chain joins TRBV13 to TRBJ2-1; 10 nucleotides align to TRBD2. In germline, CDR1 is PRHDT, CDR2 FYEKMQ (reference sequence). Trimming took 5 bases from V and 4 from J; bases not matched to a gene: 5. The CDR3 is 15 amino acids. As DNA, the CDR3 is TGTGCCAGCAGCCGCAGGACTAGCGGTTACAATGAGCAGTTCTTC. It encodes CASSRRTSGYNEQFF.

The chain uses TRBV5-6 and TRBJ1-4; 11 bases align to TRBD1. The CDR3 has 15 amino acids. Germline assignment: CDR1 SGHDT and CDR2 YYEEEE. Trimming took 4 bases from V and 8 from J; bases not matched to a gene: 7. CDR3 loop: CASSLPGQGDEKLFF. The CDR3 DNA is TGTGCCAGCAGCCTGCCGGGACAGGGGGACGAAAAACTGTTTTTT.

There are a few counts of this clone. The rearrangement joins TRBV6-5 to TRBJ2-3, with 11 nucleotides matching TRBD2. V trimming: 6 bases; J trimming: 5 bases; junction bases outside the gene matches: 7. This CDR3 is built from 15 residues. The germline gives CDR1 MNHEY, CDR2 SVGAGI. CDR3 loop: CASSLTSGMGDTQYF. As DNA, the CDR3 is TGTGCCAGCAGCCTGACTAGCGGGATGGGAGATACGCAGTATTTT.